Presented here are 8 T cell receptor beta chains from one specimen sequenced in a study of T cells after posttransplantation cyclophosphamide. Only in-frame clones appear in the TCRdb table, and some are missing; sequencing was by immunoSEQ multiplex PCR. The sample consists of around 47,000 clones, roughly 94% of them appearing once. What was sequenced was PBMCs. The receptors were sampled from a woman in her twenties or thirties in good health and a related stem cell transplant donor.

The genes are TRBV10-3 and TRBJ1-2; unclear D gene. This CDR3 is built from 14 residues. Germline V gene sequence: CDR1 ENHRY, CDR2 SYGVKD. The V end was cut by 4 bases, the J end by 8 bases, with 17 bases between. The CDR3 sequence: CAISGGPTREGYTF. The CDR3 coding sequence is TGTGCCATCAGTGGCGGGCCGACACGAGAGGGCTACACCTTC.

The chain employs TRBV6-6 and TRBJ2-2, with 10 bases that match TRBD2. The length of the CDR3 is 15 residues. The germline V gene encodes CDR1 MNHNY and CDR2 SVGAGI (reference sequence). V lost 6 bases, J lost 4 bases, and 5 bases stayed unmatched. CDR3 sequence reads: CASSASGGFTGELFF. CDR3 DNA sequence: TGTGCCAGCAGCGCTAGCGGGGGTTTCACCGGGGAGCTGTTTTTT.

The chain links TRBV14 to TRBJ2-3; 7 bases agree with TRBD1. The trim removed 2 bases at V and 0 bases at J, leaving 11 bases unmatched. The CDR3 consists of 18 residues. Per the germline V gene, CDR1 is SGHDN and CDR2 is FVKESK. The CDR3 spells CASSQYPRTGPSTDTQYF. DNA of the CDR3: TGTGCCAGCAGCCAATACCCCCGGACAGGACCTAGCACAGATACGCAGTATTTT.

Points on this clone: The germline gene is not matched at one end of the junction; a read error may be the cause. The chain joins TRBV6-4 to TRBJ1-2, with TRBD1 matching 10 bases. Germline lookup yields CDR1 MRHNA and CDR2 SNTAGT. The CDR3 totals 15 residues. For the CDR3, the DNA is TGTACCAGCAGCCCGACAGGGGGCGCTAACTATGGCTACACCTTC. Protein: CTSSPTGGANYGYTF.

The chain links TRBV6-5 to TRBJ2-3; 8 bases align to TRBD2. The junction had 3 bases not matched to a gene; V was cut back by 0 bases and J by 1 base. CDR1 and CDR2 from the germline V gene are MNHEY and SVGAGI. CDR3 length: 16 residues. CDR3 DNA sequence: TGTGCCAGCAGTTACTCACCGGGGGGGGGCACAGATACGCAGTATTTT. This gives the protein CASSYSPGGGTDTQYF.

The DNA of the CDR3 is TGTGCCAGCAGTGAAGGGGACAGGGCGGATGGCTACACCTTC. This sequence encodes CASSEGDRADGYTF. The chain is built from TRBV25-1 and TRBJ1-2; 9 nucleotides match TRBD1. V dropped 2 bases and J dropped 6; count of bases not matched to a gene: 4. The CDR3 is 14 residues long. Germline V gives CDR1 MGHDK, CDR2 SYGVNS.

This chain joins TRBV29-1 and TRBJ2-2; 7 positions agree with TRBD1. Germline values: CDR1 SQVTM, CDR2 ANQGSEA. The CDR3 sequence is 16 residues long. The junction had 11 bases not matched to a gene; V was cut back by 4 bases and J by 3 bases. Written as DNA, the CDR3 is TGCAGCGTTGTAGAACCTGGGACAGCATACACCGGGGAGCTGTTTTTT. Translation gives CSVVEPGTAYTGELFF.

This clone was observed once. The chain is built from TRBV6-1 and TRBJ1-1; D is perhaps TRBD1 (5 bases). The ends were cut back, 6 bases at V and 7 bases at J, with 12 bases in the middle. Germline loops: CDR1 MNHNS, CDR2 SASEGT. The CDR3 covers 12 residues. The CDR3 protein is CASSLVRVEAFF. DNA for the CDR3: TGTGCCAGCAGCCTCGTCAGGGTTGAAGCTTTCTTT.